Listed here is a single T cell receptor beta chain. The antigen is unknown. This sample is drawn from a study of T cell responses to AZD1222 COVID-19 vaccine. The CDR3 runs to 15 residues. V gave up 2 bases and J gave up 6 bases; unmatched junction bases: 5. The germline gives CDR1 MNHEY, CDR2 SVGAGI. Produced via immunoSEQ multiplex PCR; TCRdb's table is partial and in-frame only. The repertoire holds more than 65,000 clones, with around four fifths as singletons. Study-level points and caveats: CD4 TCRs linked to vaccination spanned spike, dominating at 160-218 and 743-854.

The starting material was peripheral blood, obtained on day 0 of AZD1222 vaccination. The TCR sequence derives from an adult in good health. This chain uses TRBV6-5 with TRBJ2-1, with 9 bases identical to TRBD2. The CDR3 sequence: CASSYGLAGSNEQFF. CDR3 nucleotide sequence: TGTGCCAGCAGTTACGGGCTAGCGGGAAGCAATGAGCAGTTCTTC.